One and the same sample provided the 3 T cell receptor beta chains below, sequenced in a study of metastatic and nonmetastatic thyroid tumors. With MiXCR, TCRdb called clones anew from the PCR reads. Among 55,000 to 75,000 clones listed, around 19% were seen once. No treatment of any kind had been given to any patient before thyroid surgery. The sequenced sample consisted of blood. The receptor set was obtained from a female donor with papillary thyroid cancer or a benign thyroid nodule (not recorded which). Some clones in this sample may be carry-over from other donors' samples.

A few counts support this clone. One base away lies a much larger clone, so this may be a sequencing read error. This chain uses TRBV6-1 with TRBJ2-1, with D uncertain. This CDR3 has 16 amino acids. Trimming removed 6 bases at V and 0 bases at J, with 15 bases between. In germline, CDR1 is MNHNS, CDR2 SASEGT. CDR3 bases: TGTGCCAGCAGACGGACGAGACTCAGCTCCTACAATGAGCAGTTCTTC. Translated, it gives CASRRTRLSSYNEQFF.

This clone has ten or more counts. This rearrangement joins TRBV12-3 or TRBV12-4 to TRBJ2-6, with D perhaps assigned TRBD1 or TRBD2 (6 bases each). V shed 4 bases and J shed 2 bases, with 12 bases lying between them. The CDR3 spans 16 residues. The CDR3 DNA reads TGTGCCAGCAGTTCTTACAGGGAGGCTGGGGCCAACGTCCTGACTTTC. Protein sequence: CASSSYREAGANVLTF.

This clone has a count of ten or more. The chain joins TRBV9 to TRBJ1-1, with D hard to call. The germline gives CDR1 SGDLS, CDR2 YYNGEE. There are 12 residues in the CDR3. The V and J ends lost 1 base and 3 bases respectively, with 4 bases between them. CDR3 amino acids: CASSVTDTEAFF. The CDR3 bases are TGTGCCAGCAGCGTAACCGACACTGAAGCTTTCTTT.